Below, 27 T cell receptor beta chains from the same sample are listed, as sequenced in a study of T cells in women clearing cervical HPV infection. The protocol was immunoSEQ multiplex PCR, while the TCRdb copy is restricted to in-frame clones and leaves out a portion. The sample data list around 28,000 clones. The sequenced material came from blood buffy coat. The receptors stem from a woman between 18 and 70 years old with a cervical HPV16 infection that either progressed to CIN3+ or cleared (not recorded which).

About this clone itself: The read ends 3 residues shy of where the CDR3 ends; the end is completed using the germline J gene. The chain combines TRBV18 with TRBJ1-2; D perhaps matches TRBD1 (6 bases). CDR1 and CDR2 (germline): KGHSH, LQKENI. There are 16 residues in the CDR3. The part of the CDR3 DNA that was read is TGTGCCAGCTCACCACAACGTAACAGGGAATACAACGAC. As protein: CASSPQRNREYND. The entire CDR3 sequence reads CASSPQRNREYNDYTF.

With respect to this clone: The read ends 3 residues shy of where the CDR3 ends; the end is completed using the germline J gene. The chain joins TRBV19 to TRBJ2-3, with D maybe TRBD2 (6 bases). V lost 6 bases, J lost 1 base, and 11 bases lay in between. CDR3 size: 14 residues. Germline V gives CDR1 LNHDA, CDR2 SQIVND (reference sequence). The CDR3 bases that were read are TGTGCCAGTAGGTGGCGGGGTGGCACAGATACG. Amino acid sequence: CASRWRGGTDT. Given in full, the CDR3 is CASRWRGGTDTQYF.

With regard to this clone: Read sequence stops 3 residues before the CDR3 end, and the germline J gene provides the missing end. The genes are TRBV10-3 and TRBJ2-5; possibly TRBD1 for D (6 bases). Germline CDR1 reads ENHRY; CDR2 reads SYGVKD. The CDR3 sequence is 11 residues long. With 8 bases removed from V and 3 bases from J, the gap between germline ends came to 7 bases. CDR3 bases read: TGTGCCATCGGGACAAAAGAGACC. Its translation: CAIGTKET. The full CDR3 is CAIGTKETQYF.

Details on this clone: Coverage ceases 3 residues before the CDR3 finishes, and the germline J gene fills in the end. This chain connects TRBV6-4 to TRBJ2-3; 9 bases fit TRBD1. The CDR3 has 15 amino acids. In germline, CDR1 is MRHNA, CDR2 SNTAGT. The V and J ends lost 0 bases and 4 bases, in that order; junction bases with no gene match: 2. The CDR3 reads CASSDSTGGADTQYF. The DNA read from the CDR3 is TGTGCCAGCAGTGACTCGACAGGGGGAGCAGATACG.

A note on this clone: The CDR3 end is not reached by the read, which stops 3 residues before it; the germline J gene fills it in. This sequence joins TRBV28 and TRBJ1-4; 7 nucleotides line up with TRBD1. Germline-derived CDR1 and CDR2 are MDHEN and SYDVKM. V gave up 7 bases and J gave up 8 bases; unmatched junction bases: 10. The CDR3 covers 14 residues. Partial CDR3 DNA: TGTGCCAGCATCGCGACAGGGAATGGAGAAAAA. Translation gives CASIATGNGEK. The whole CDR3 reads CASIATGNGEKLFF.

With respect to this clone: The observed sequence ends 3 residues before the CDR3 terminus, with the missing tail filled in from the germline J gene. This chain joins TRBV5-1 and TRBJ1-1; 7 bases line up with TRBD1. V shed 1 base and J 3 bases; nucleotides not matched to a gene: 3. This CDR3 is built from 14 residues. The germline V gene has CDR1 SGHRS and CDR2 YFSETQ. The CDR3 bases that were read are TGCGCCAGCAGCTTGCAGGGGGGAGACACTGAA. Residues: CASSLQGGDTE. Given in full, the CDR3 is CASSLQGGDTEAFF.

Comments on this clone: The read ends 3 residues before the CDR3 terminus; that terminus is restored from the germline J gene. The rearrangement uses TRBV7-6 and TRBJ1-5, with D maybe TRBD1 (6 bases). Germline V gives CDR1 SGHVS, CDR2 FNYEAQ. The CDR3 contains 16 residues. V lost 1 base and J lost 1, with 11 bases in between. CDR3 DNA (partial): TGTGCCAGCAGCTTAGGGGCAGGGGTGAGCAATCAGCCC. Translated: CASSLGAGVSNQP. The full CDR3 reads CASSLGAGVSNQPQHF.

A word on this clone: The read ends 3 residues before the CDR3 terminus; that terminus is restored from the germline J gene. The chain carries TRBV6-4 and TRBJ2-3; D gene ambiguous. This CDR3 is built from 15 residues. Germline V gene data show CDR1 as MRHNA and CDR2 as SNTAGT. V gave up 8 bases and J gave up 4 bases, with 19 bases separating them. The covered CDR3 bases are TGTGCCAGCTCCCTGCGCGGAGAGGTAGCAGATACG. It is translated as CASSLRGEVADT. The entire CDR3 sequence reads CASSLRGEVADTQYF.

A remark on this clone: The read ends 3 residues before the CDR3 terminus; that terminus is restored from the germline J gene. The chain is built from TRBV7-2 and TRBJ1-1; D is ambiguous. The CDR3 runs 15 residues. Looked up from germline, CDR1 is SGHTA and CDR2 is FQGNSA. V lost 2 bases and J lost 1, with 11 bases in between. The CDR3 bases that were read are TGTGCCAGCAGCTTATTCAACGCAGGGAACACTGAA. It codes for CASSLFNAGNTE. The entire CDR3 protein reads CASSLFNAGNTEAFF.

To note about this clone: The CDR3 extends 3 residues past the end of the read, so its final part is completed from the germline J gene. V and J are TRBV19 and TRBJ2-3, with 10 nucleotides matching TRBD2. Germline CDR1 is LNHDA and CDR2 is SQIVND (reference sequence). The CDR3 runs to 15 residues. The ends lost 3 bases at V and 4 bases at J; junction bases unmatched: 4. The DNA read from the CDR3 is TGTGCCAGTAGTATGTACCTAGCGGGAGCAGATACG. This translates into CASSMYLAGADT. From start to end, the CDR3 is CASSMYLAGADTQYF.

On this clone itself: The CDR3 is cut off 3 residues early in the read; its end comes from the germline J gene. The J gene is TRBJ1-5, the V gene TRBV6-2 or TRBV6-3; the D is unclear. The germline gives CDR1 MNHEY, CDR2 SVGEGT. CDR3 length: 15 residues. Trimming shortened V by 0 bases and J by 3 bases, and 9 bases separated the two germline ends. This CDR3 reads CASSYSAGHNQPQHF. The sequenced part of the CDR3 DNA is TGTGCCAGCAGTTACTCAGCCGGTCACAATCAGCCC.

Concerning this clone: Read data end 3 residues before the CDR3 end; the end is taken from the germline J gene. The rearrangement uses TRBV7-8 and TRBJ1-2; 10 bases map to TRBD1. The CDR3 extends over 14 amino acids. CDR1 and CDR2 from the germline V gene are SGHVS and FQNEAQ. Germline trimming cut 5 bases from V and 3 bases from J; bases unmatched to any gene: 3. The covered CDR3 bases are TGTGCCAGCAGCGAGGGACAGGGGTACTATGGC. Translating gives CASSEGQGYYG. The whole CDR3 protein is CASSEGQGYYGYTF.

For this clone: The read gets to within 3 residues of the CDR3 end, and the germline J gene fills in the rest. The V gene is TRBV6-2 or TRBV6-3, the J gene TRBJ1-5; D remains unclear. Germline V lookup: CDR1 MNHEY, CDR2 SVGEGT. The ends were cut back, 2 bases at V and 6 bases at J, with 14 bases in the middle. CDR3 length: 15 residues. The CDR3 loop reads CASSYGGQFSQPQHF. CDR3 DNA, as far as it was read: TGTGCCAGCAGTTACGGCGGTCAGTTCTCTCAGCCC.

For this clone: The CDR3 is cut off 3 residues early in the read; its end comes from the germline J gene. The genes are TRBV6-2 or TRBV6-3 and TRBJ2-7; 8 nucleotides align to TRBD1. The CDR3 totals 14 residues. From germline, CDR1 is MNHEY and CDR2 SVGEGT. The J segment lost 3 bases and the V segment lost 6 bases, leaving 7 bases of the junction unmatched. This chain's CDR3 is CASSAGQGYYEQYF. The sequenced part of the CDR3 DNA is TGTGCCAGCAGCGCAGGACAGGGCTACTACGAG.

As to this clone: One end of the junction varies from germline; a read error may be responsible. The missing CDR3 end, 3 residues past where the read stops, is filled in from the germline J gene. The chain couples TRBV4-2 to TRBJ2-7; tentative D call: TRBD1 (5 bases). This CDR3 spans 14 amino acids. Germline V gene data show CDR1 as LGHNA and CDR2 as YNFKEQ. The CDR3 is CASSQRTNSYEQYF. The CDR3 bases that were read are TGCGCCAGCAGCCAACGGACAAACTCCTACGAG.

Turning to this clone: The read terminates 3 residues ahead of where the CDR3 ends, so the germline J gene completes it. V gene TRBV20-1 combines with J gene TRBJ2-7; 10 bases are shared with TRBD2. The CDR3 has 16 residues. Germline lookup yields CDR1 DFQATT and CDR2 SNEGSKA (reference sequence). The trim removed 1 base at V and 3 bases at J, leaving 9 bases unmatched. This chain's CDR3 is CSARALAGVSFYEQYF. The sequenced part of the CDR3 DNA is TGCAGTGCTAGAGCCCTAGCGGGAGTGAGTTTCTACGAG.

Remarks on this clone: The read ends 3 residues shy of where the CDR3 ends; the end is completed using the germline J gene. The chain couples TRBV5-6 to TRBJ1-4; 11 bases are a match to TRBD1. The V gene end was trimmed by 2 bases and the J gene end by 8 bases; junction bases not matched to a gene: 5. Germline V lookup: CDR1 SGHDT, CDR2 YYEEEE. The CDR3 spans 15 residues. CDR3 sequence reads: CASSFGDRGFEKLFF. CDR3 DNA (partial): TGTGCCAGCAGCTTCGGGGACAGGGGGTTCGAAAAA.

As for this clone: The sequenced fragment ends 3 residues before the CDR3 boundary, so the rest is inferred from the germline J gene. The chain links TRBV30 to TRBJ1-5; possibly TRBD1 for D (5 bases). This CDR3 has 15 amino acids. The V and J ends lost 1 base and 3 bases respectively, with 13 bases between them. The V gene's germline CDR1 is GTSNPN and CDR2 SVGIG (reference sequence). CDR3 residues: CAWSERGLYNQPQHF. The CDR3 DNA, read in part, is TGTGCCTGGAGTGAAAGGGGACTGTACAATCAGCCC.

With respect to this clone: The DNA ends 3 residues before the CDR3 does, and the rest of the CDR3 is filled in from the germline J gene. The J gene is TRBJ1-1, the V gene TRBV19; a possible D gene is TRBD1 (5 bases). Trimming removed 3 bases from V and 6 bases from J, with 20 bases in between. This CDR3 comprises 16 residues. Germline V lookup: CDR1 LNHDA, CDR2 SQIVND (reference sequence). Incomplete CDR3 DNA: TGTGCCAGTAGTATCTTTGGGATCGGGGGGTTGGCTGAA. The encoded protein is CASSIFGIGGLAE. The whole CDR3 protein reads CASSIFGIGGLAEAFF.

About this clone itself: The sequence runs out 3 residues before the end of the CDR3; the remainder is reconstructed from the germline J gene. The gene calls are TRBV20-1 and TRBJ1-1; 10 nucleotides line up with TRBD1. The CDR3 is 16 residues long. After removal of 3 bases from V and 5 bases from J, the junction contained 12 bases not matched to a gene. Per germline, CDR1 DFQATT and CDR2 SNEGSKA (reference sequence). CDR3 residues: CSASSGTGVIGTEAFF. The CDR3 DNA, read in part, is TGCAGTGCTAGCTCCGGGACAGGGGTAATTGGGACTGAA.

Regarding this clone: The CDR3 goes on 3 residues after the read ends, and that part is filled in from the germline J gene. The genes are TRBV11-2 and TRBJ2-3, with 8 nucleotides matching TRBD2. The CDR3 extends over 14 amino acids. Germline V CDR1 and CDR2: SGHAT, FQNNGV. V lost 1 base, J lost 3 bases, and 0 bases stayed unmatched. CDR3 bases read: TGTGCCAGCAGCTTAGCGGGGGGGACAGATACG. It specifies CASSLAGGTDT. The CDR3, in full, reads CASSLAGGTDTQYF.

Turning to this clone: The CDR3 end lies 3 residues beyond the end of the read and is filled in from the germline J gene. The rearrangement joins TRBV7-8 to TRBJ2-1; 11 nucleotides agree with TRBD2. V shed 4 bases, J shed 0 bases, and the junction held 5 bases outside the gene matches. Germline V CDR1 and CDR2: SGHVS, FQNEAQ. The CDR3 spans 17 residues. CDR3 sequence reads: CASSSRLAGSSYNEQFF. The part of the CDR3 DNA that was read is TGTGCCAGCAGCTCACGACTAGCGGGGAGCTCCTACAATGAG. The full variable domain, in which reference TRBV7-8 and TRBJ2-1 provide the parts outside the CDR3, is GAGVSQSPRYKVAKRGQDVALRCDPISGHVSLFWYQQALGQGPEFLTYFQNEAQLDKSGLPSDRFFAERPEGSVSTLKIQRTQQEDSAVYLCASSSRLAGSSYNEQFFGPGTRLTVL.

For this clone: The read is 3 residues too short to cover the CDR3 end, so that end is filled in from the germline J gene. This chain uses TRBV7-2 with TRBJ2-1, with D perhaps TRBD2 (6 bases). Germline assignment: CDR1 SGHTA and CDR2 FQGNSA. The CDR3 consists of 15 residues. Trimming took off 5 bases at V and 4 bases at J, with 15 bases between the two ends. The CDR3 region is CASSPRGGDYNEQFF. The CDR3 DNA, read in part, is TGTGCCAGCAGCCCGAGGGGCGGGGATTACAATGAG.

Regarding this clone: The read halts 3 residues ahead of the CDR3 end, with the missing end drawn from the germline J gene. This chain joins TRBV20-1 and TRBJ2-3; D is unclear. The CDR3 totals 13 residues. V was shortened by 1 base and J by 2 bases, with 7 bases between the two germline ends. The V gene's germline CDR1 is DFQATT and CDR2 SNEGSKA (reference sequence). CDR3 DNA, as far as it was read: TGCAGTGCTAGAGTGGCAGACACAGATACG. It is translated as CSARVADTDT. Given in full, the CDR3 is CSARVADTDTQYF.

Remarks on this clone: The CDR3 end lies 3 residues beyond the end of the read and is filled in from the germline J gene. The chain carries TRBV6-2 or TRBV6-3 and TRBJ1-6, with D maybe TRBD1 (6 bases). Germline V gene data show CDR1 as MNHEY and CDR2 as SVGEGT. CDR3 size: 15 residues. CDR3: CASSSADRPEIPLHF. CDR3 DNA (partial): TGTGCCAGCAGTTCCGCTGACAGGCCGGAGATTCCC.

The CDR3 is CASSLRRRDTQYF. Incomplete CDR3 DNA: TGTGCCAGCTCCCTCCGAAGGCGGGATACG. The chain joins TRBV18 to TRBJ2-3; no firm D call. The sequenced fragment ends 3 residues before the CDR3 boundary, so the rest is inferred from the germline J gene. Trimming cost V 6 bases and J 6 bases, with 13 bases left between them. Germline V gives CDR1 KGHSH, CDR2 LQKENI. The CDR3 totals 13 residues.

CDR3 region: CASRKEGDEQYF. The part of the CDR3 DNA that was read is TGTGCCAGCAGAAAAGAGGGCGACGAG. This rearrangement joins TRBV5-4 to TRBJ2-7; D possibly corresponds to TRBD2 (5 bases). Sequencing ends 3 residues short of the CDR3 end; the germline J gene provides the rest. V gave up 5 bases and J gave up 5 bases, with 11 bases separating them. Germline-derived CDR1 and CDR2 are SGHNT and YYREEE (reference sequence). The CDR3 consists of 12 residues. The whole variable domain, filled in from reference TRBV5-4 and TRBJ2-7, reads ETGVTQSPTHLIKTRGQQVTLRCSSQSGHNTVSWYQQALGQGPQFIFQYYREEENGRGNFPPRFSGLQFPNYSSELNVNALELDDSALYLCASRKEGDEQYFGPGTRLTVT.